This T cell receptor (beta chain) was found in a study of shared clonotypes between healthy human individuals. Profiling relied on immunoSEQ multiplex PCR, and the TCRdb table lists in-frame clones only, not all of them. The sample includes roughly 1 million clones, about 80% seen only once; the top ten take about 1.5%. V shed 5 bases and J shed 4 bases, with 6 bases lying between them. The CDR3 sequence is 12 residues long. Per germline, CDR1 LNHDA and CDR2 SQIVND (reference sequence). This clone was counted only a few times. A CD45RA-negative memory subset and a CD45RA+ naive subset were separated from the CD4+ cells.

Sample: memory CD4+ T cells sorted from blood. Sample subset: CD45RA-negative fraction. This clonotype originated in a man younger than 30 in good health. The V call is TRBV19, the J call TRBJ2-1; D is unresolved. The chain's CDR3 is CASSQWYNEQFF. The CDR3 nucleotides are TGTGCCAGTAGTCAGTGGTACAATGAGCAGTTCTTC.